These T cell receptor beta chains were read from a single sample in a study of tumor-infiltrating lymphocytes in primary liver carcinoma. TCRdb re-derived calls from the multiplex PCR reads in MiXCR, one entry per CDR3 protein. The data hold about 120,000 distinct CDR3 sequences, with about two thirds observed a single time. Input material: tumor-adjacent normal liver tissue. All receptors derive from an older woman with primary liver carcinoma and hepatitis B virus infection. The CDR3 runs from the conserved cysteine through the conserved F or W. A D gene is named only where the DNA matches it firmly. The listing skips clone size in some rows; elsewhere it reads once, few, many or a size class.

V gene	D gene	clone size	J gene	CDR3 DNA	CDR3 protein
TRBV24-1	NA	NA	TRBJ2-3	TGTGCCACCAGTGCCTGGTACGGGCGGGGACCCACAGATACGCAGTATTTT	CATSAWYGRGPTDTQYF
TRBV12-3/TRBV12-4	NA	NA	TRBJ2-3	TGTGTCATCAGCCCTACCAAAGATACGCAGTATTTT	CVISPTKDTQYF
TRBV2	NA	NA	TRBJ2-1	TGTGCCAGAAGTCTCGGACTGCCCGCTGAGCAGTTCTTC	CARSLGLPAEQFF
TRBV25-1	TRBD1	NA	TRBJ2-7	TGTGCCAGCAGTGAAGGGGGGGGACAGGGTTCGTACGTGCGGTACTTC	CASSEGGGQGSYVRYF
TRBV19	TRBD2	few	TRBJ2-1	TGTGCCAGTAGTATTCAGTCGACTAGCGGGCCCTACAATGAGCAGTTCTTC	CASSIQSTSGPYNEQFF
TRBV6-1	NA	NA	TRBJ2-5	TGTACCAGCAGTGCAAGGGGGGACTTCCTGGAGACCCAGTACTTC	CTSSARGDFLETQYF
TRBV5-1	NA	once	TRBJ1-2	TGCGCCAGCAGCTTATCCGAGACATGGGGAGATGGCTACACCTTC	CASSLSETWGDGYTF
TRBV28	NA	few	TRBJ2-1	TGTGCCAGCAGTTTAACCGCCAGAGGGCAGTTCTTC	CASSLTARGQFF
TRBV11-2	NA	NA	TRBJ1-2	TGTGCCGGCAGCCCCCTGAGACTCCCGGGCTATGGTTACACCTTC	CAGSPLRLPGYGYTF
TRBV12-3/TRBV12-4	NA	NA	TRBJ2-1	TGTGCCAGCAGATTCGACAAGTACAATGAGCAGTTCTTC	CASRFDKYNEQFF
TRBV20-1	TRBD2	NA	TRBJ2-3	TGCAGTGCTTCCGGACTAGCGGTTAGCACAGATACGCAGTATTTT	CSASGLAVSTDTQYF
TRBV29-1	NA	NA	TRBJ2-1	TGCAGCGCTACCGGACGAGACCTGTCCTACAATGAGCAGTTCTTC	CSATGRDLSYNEQFF
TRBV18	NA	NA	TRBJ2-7	TGTGCCAACTCACCGCCACCTTATATGGGGTACGAGCACTACTTC	CANSPPPYMGYEHYF
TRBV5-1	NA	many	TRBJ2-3	TGCGCCAGCAGCTTTTATGGGCTCGGCACAGATACGCAGTATTTT	CASSFYGLGTDTQYF